Here is one TCR beta chain with its context. Its target antigen remains unknown. Qualities for individual bases were not recorded, and no much larger clone is one base off. The sample's time point label, decoded: 4 weeks on oral tofacitinib. The sample's treatment or condition label is to be understood as: oral pan-JAK inhibitor, 5-10 mg twice daily. From alopecia areata patients, peripheral blood was collected along with lesional scalp punch biopsies. PBMCs were separated by density centrifugation and stained for CD3, CD4 and CD8, after which CD4+ and CD8+ T cells were sorted on a FACSAria. The CDR3 sequence holds 14 residues, the cysteine and phenylalanine included. Only CDR3 DNA is held: 42 bases, read in frame from base 1. Taken from the germline V gene, the CDR1 and CDR2 loops are MDHEN and SYDVKM. V is clipped by 1 base and J by 3 bases, and the sequence between their germline boundaries is 10 bases long.

These data are taken from a study of CD8+ T cells in alopecia areata (dated by TCRdb to between 2018 and 2020). At the level of the whole study: Treated patients were enrolled in an open-label pilot trial of oral tofacitinib at 5 to 10 mg twice daily for moderate-to-severe alopecia areata. Biopsies were taken from tofacitinib-treated patients at baseline and at 4 and 24 weeks of treatment, and a later scalp biopsy was taken in several of the tofacitinib-treated patients. Human TCRbeta sequencing covered scalp tissue and sorted CD4+ and CD8+ peripheral blood T cells from patchy and totalis/universalis alopecia areata patients and healthy controls. TCRbeta CDR3 regions were amplified by immunoSEQ multiplex PCR using 35 Vbeta forward and 13 Jbeta reverse primers. Scalp clonality was compared among normal scalp (n=4), patchy alopecia areata scalp (n=8), and alopecia totalis/universalis scalp (n=8). Disease severity in treated patients was measured with the SALT score, which quantifies the percentage of affected scalp surface area. Tofacitinib was administered for 6 to 18 months, and 6 months of follow-up off drug were then conducted to assess delayed response and recurrence. High-throughput TCRbeta sequencing was used to examine T cell clonal expansion in alopecia areata in both the C3H/HeJ mouse model and human patients. RNA was extracted with the PAXgene miRNA kit for fixed scalp, the miRNeasy kit for PBMCs, and the RNeasy kit for mouse skin.

The study at large found these results: Many expanded lesional clones were found to persist in scalp and blood during tofacitinib treatment, and relapse after treatment cessation may be partly explained by this persistence. TCR sequences shared between patients were less clear than in mice, possibly partly because of HLA diversity in the patient population. The treated cohort was small, with a single nonresponder, so links between baseline CD8+ expansion and response need larger studies. Unlike mouse skin, where gammadelta T cells dominate, normal human skin contains resident alphabeta T cells that get sequenced too, which complicates analysis of the scalp TCR repertoire. Scalp clonality and the number of expanded CD8+ clones among the top 100 scalp clones were significantly decreased by tofacitinib. Compared with normal scalp, lesional scalp had higher clonality and more expanded CD8+ clones, particularly in alopecia totalis/universalis, a pattern that suggests antigenic drive.

Library generation was performed with the immunoSEQ multiplex PCR assay. To provide template for TCR sequencing, every sample had RNA extracted and reverse transcribed into cDNA. First-strand cDNA was synthesized using SuperScript III with a 2:1 mix of oligo-dT and random hexamers. Amplification bias was assessed with a synthetic immune receptor repertoire, and residual bias was removed computationally. The authors processed their data as follows. Raw reads were preprocessed for error removal, and CDR3 was defined according to IMGT conventions as running from the conserved cysteine to phenylalanine. Clonality was calculated as 1 minus Shannon entropy normalized by log2 of the number of productive unique TCRs. Scalp TCRbeta sequences were cross-referenced with sorted blood CD4 and CD8 repertoires so that the CD4 or CD8 identity of scalp clones could be inferred. This is the immuneACCESS table as TCRdb keeps it, with only in-frame sequences that have V and J called. A part of the clones is gone; compared with another copy, unresolved V genes explain less than half, and the rest is unexplained. V and J calls and clone size are given by that table; D and trimming were obtained from the DNA. This sample comprises some 220,000 clones, around three fifths of them detected only once. The top ten hold 1.6% of the sample.

The sample was CD4+ T cells sorted from blood, taken at week 4, from a patient treated with tofacitinib. The sequence was collected from a human donor with alopecia areata. The rearrangement combines TRBV28 with TRBJ2-7, with the D call tentatively TRBD1 or TRBD2, each fitting 6 bases. The DNA reads TGTGCCAGCAGTTTATTAGGGGGGTTCTACGAGCAGTACTTC. Translated, it gives CASSLLGGFYEQYF.